This T cell receptor (beta chain) was identified during a study of response to subunit inactivated influenza vaccine. Whole-study results and caveats: The study's authors posited that every seasonal influenza vaccination enlists few new T cells.

This CDR3 spans 14 amino acids. Trimming cost V 1 base and J 14 bases, with 21 bases left between them. Germline V gene lookup returns CDR1 SGHDT and CDR2 YYEEEE. MiXCR was run by TCRdb on the RT-PCR reads, yielding one entry per CDR3 protein. The sample has 800,000 to 1,000,000 distinct CDR3 sequences, around 20% seen once. In the case of this clonotype: Its antigen is currently unknown.

Here the sequenced sample was PBMCs from blood, taken 5 days after vaccination. The clonotype originates from a man in his forties or fifties who received an inactivated influenza vaccine. The rearrangement joins TRBV5-6 to TRBJ1-2, with D maybe TRBD1 (6 bases). The CDR3 region has the DNA TGTGCCAGCAGCTTGAGGGCAGGGGTTCCTACTGGGACCTTC. Translated: CASSLRAGVPTGTF.